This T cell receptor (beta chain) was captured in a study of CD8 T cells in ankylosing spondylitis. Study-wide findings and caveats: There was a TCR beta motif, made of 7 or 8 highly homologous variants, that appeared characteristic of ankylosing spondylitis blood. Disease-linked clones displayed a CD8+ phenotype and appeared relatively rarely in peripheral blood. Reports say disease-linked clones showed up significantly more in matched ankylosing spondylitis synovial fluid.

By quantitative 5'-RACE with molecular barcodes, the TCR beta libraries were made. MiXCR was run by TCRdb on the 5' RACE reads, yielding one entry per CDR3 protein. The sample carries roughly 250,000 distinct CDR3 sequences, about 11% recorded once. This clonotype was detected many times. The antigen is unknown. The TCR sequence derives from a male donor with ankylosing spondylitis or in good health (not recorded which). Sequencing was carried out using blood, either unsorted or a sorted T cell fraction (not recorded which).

CDR3 in amino acids: CASSLLRRESNQPQHF. CDR3 DNA sequence: TGTGCCAGCAGCTTATTGAGACGGGAGAGCAATCAGCCCCAGCATTTT. The V call is TRBV7-2, the J call TRBJ1-5; unclear D gene. CDR3 length: 16 amino acids. Trimming pared 2 bases from V and 1 base from J, leaving 12 bases between. CDR1 and CDR2 (germline): SGHTA, FQGNSA. The whole variable domain, remainder taken from reference TRBV7-2 and TRBJ1-5, is GAGVSQSPSNKVTEKGKDVELRCDPISGHTALYWYRQSLGQGLEFLIYFQGNSAPDKSGLPSDRFSAERTGGSVSTLTIQRTQQEDSAVYLCASSLLRRESNQPQHFGDGTRLSIL.